The T cell receptor (beta chain) under discussion was sequenced for a study of OX40 agonist ivuxolimab in advanced cancers. In terms of the full investigation: Ivuxolimab, which targeted the costimulatory receptor OX40 (CD134), was an agonistic, fully human IgG2 monoclonal antibody. The monotherapy dose-escalation portion (N of about 50 patients) of the phase I ivuxolimab trial is reported in the paper. Of the approximately 50 patients in dose escalation, about 19 had hepatocellular carcinoma, roughly 15 had melanoma, 9 had renal cell carcinoma and 9 had head and neck cancer. Partial responses occurred in three dose-escalation patients, of whom one had hepatocellular carcinoma and two had cutaneous melanoma. In the dose-escalation cohort, 82.7% of patients were male, and the mean age was around 60 years, with a range of about 23 to 80. Peripheral TCRbeta sequencing aimed to test whether ivuxolimab altered TCR sequence diversity and caused clonal T-cell expansion. Patients were allowed to have had prior anti-PD-1, anti-PD-L1 or anti-CTLA-4 therapy, and around two fifths of the dose-escalation patients had been treated with checkpoint inhibitors. Intravenous ivuxolimab was administered to patients every 2 weeks at six dose levels: 0.01, 0.1, 0.3, 1.5, 3 and 10 mg/kg.

Overall results and qualifications from the work: Low levels of normalized T-cell clonal expansion were also seen in some nonresponding patients. At doses from 0.1 to 3.0 mg/kg, clonal expansion was seen in both CD4+ and CD8+ blood T cells between baseline and week 6. In the 0.1-3.0 mg/kg groups, partial responders were among the patients with the lowest normalized peripheral clonal expansion, particularly in CD8+ T cells. On average, CD8+ T cells showed more expanded clones than CD4+ T cells after ivuxolimab. Which antigens the clonally expanded peripheral T cells were specific for was not determined.

To sequence the TCRbeta CDR3 region, genomic DNA was isolated from the sorted cells. The immunoSEQ Assay was used for sequencing of TCRbeta CDR3 regions. What TCRdb holds here is the immuneACCESS table cut down to in-frame rearrangements. Part of the clones is not present; checked against another copy, under half of the missing clones reflect an unresolved V gene, and the others are unexplained. The sample table shows tens of thousands of clones, and about 86% are seen once. Jointly, the top ten make up roughly an eighth of the sample. This clone has only a few counts. Its antigen remains unidentified. Base qualities are not recorded, but no much larger clone differs from it by a single base. The trial excluded patients who had a history of autoimmune disease or were on systemic immunosuppression. Peripheral blood for TCR sequencing was collected from all dose cohorts at baseline, on cycle 4 day 1, and on cycle 7 day 1. Samples came from an open-label, multicenter, first-in-human phase I dose-escalation trial of ivuxolimab. Adults with locally advanced or metastatic head and neck squamous cell, hepatocellular, melanoma or renal cell carcinoma were enrolled in the trial. Before TCR sequencing, CD4+ and CD8+ T cells were separately sorted from peripheral blood.

CDR1 is given as SGHDN and CDR2 as FVKESK, both from the germline V gene. V is shortened by 4 bases, J by 4 bases, and the region joining them spans 8 bases. Taken from cysteine to phenylalanine, the CDR3 has 12 residues. The retained sequence is limited to the CDR3, 36 bases, with the frame set at the first base. The sequence was obtained from an adult with an advanced solid tumor such as melanoma, head and neck, liver or kidney cancer. The sequences come from CD4+ or CD8+ T cells sorted from blood, collected in a trial of the OX40 agonist ivuxolimab. The V and J segments used are TRBV14 and TRBJ2-7, with the D gene call left open. The DNA is as follows: TGTGCCAGCAGCCCCACTTATTACGAGCAGTACTTC. It codes for CASSPTYYEQYF. With all but the CDR3 taken from the reference TRBV14 and TRBJ2-7 genes, the full variable domain is: EAGVTQFPSHSVIEKGQTVTLRCDPISGHDNLYWYRRVMGKEIKFLLHFVKESKQDESGMPNNRFLAERTGGTYSTLKVQPAELEDSGVYFCASSPTYYEQYFGPGTRLTVT.